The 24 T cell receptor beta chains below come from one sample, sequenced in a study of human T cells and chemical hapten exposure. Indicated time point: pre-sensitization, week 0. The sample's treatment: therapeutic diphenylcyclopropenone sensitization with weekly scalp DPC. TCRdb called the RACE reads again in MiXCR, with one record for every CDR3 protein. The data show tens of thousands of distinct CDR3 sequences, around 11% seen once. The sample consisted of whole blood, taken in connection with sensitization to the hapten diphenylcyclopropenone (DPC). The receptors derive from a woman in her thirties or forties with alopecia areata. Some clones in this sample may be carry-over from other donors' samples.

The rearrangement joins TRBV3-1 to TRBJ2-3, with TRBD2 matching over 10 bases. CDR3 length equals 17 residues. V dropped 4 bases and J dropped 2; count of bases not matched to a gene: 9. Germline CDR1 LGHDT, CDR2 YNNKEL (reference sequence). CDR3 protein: CASSPVLAGGYTDTQYF. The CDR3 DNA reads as TGTGCCAGCAGCCCAGTATTAGCGGGGGGTTACACAGATACGCAGTATTTT.

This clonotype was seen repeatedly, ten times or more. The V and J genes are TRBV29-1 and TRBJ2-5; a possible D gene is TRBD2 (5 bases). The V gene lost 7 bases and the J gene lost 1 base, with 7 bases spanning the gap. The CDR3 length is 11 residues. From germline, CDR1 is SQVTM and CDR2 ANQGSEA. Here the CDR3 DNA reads TGCAGCGGGCGGGTCCAAGAGACCCAGTACTTC. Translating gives CSGRVQETQYF. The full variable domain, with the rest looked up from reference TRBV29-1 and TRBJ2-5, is SAVISQKPSRDICQRGTSLTIQCQVDSQVTMMFWYRQQPGQSLTLIATANQGSEATYESGFVIDKFPISRPNLTFSTLTVSNMSPEDSSIYLCSGRVQETQYFGPGTRLLVL.

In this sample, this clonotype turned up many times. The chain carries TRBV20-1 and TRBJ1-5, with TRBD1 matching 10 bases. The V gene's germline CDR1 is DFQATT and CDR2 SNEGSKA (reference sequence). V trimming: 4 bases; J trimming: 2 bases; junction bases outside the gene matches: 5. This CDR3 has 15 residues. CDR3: CSATTGGRGNQPQHF. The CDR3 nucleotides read TGCAGTGCTACGACAGGGGGCAGAGGCAATCAGCCCCAGCATTTT.

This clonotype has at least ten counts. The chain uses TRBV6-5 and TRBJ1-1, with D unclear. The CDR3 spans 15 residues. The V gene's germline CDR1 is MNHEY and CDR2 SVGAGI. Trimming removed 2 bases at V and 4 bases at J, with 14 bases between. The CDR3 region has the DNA TGTGCCAGCAGTTACCACCCCCCGGGGAGCACTGAAGCTTTCTTT. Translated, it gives CASSYHPPGSTEAFF.

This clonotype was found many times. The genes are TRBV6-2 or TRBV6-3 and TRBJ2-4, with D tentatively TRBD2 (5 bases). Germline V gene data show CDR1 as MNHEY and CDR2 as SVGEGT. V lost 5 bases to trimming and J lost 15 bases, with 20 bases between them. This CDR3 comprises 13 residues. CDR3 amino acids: CASSQNVAARGYF. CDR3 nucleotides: TGTGCCAGCAGTCAAAACGTGGCCGCTCGGGGGTACTTC.

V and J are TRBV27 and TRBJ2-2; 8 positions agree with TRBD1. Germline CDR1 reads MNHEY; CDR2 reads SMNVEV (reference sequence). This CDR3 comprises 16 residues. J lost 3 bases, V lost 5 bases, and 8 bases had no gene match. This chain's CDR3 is CASSPRQGAYTGELFF. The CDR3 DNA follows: TGTGCCAGCAGTCCCCGGCAGGGGGCGTACACCGGGGAGCTGTTTTTT.

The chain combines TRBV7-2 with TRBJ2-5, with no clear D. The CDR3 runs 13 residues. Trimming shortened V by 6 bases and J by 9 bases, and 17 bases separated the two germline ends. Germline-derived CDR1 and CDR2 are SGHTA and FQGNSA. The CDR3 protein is CASSPTAHRAQYF. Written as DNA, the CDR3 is TGTGCCAGCAGTCCAACCGCGCATAGGGCCCAGTACTTC.

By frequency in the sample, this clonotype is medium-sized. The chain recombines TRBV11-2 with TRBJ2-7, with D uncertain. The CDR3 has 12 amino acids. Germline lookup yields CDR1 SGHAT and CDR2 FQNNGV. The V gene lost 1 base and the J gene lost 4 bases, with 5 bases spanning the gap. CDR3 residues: CASSLGEYEQYF. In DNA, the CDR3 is TGTGCCAGCAGCTTAGGGGAATACGAGCAGTACTTC.

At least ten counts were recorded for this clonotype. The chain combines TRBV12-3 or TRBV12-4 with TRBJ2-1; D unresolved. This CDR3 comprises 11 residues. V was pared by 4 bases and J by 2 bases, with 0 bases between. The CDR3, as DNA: TGTGCCAGCAGTTCCTACAATGAGCAGTTCTTC. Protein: CASSSYNEQFF.

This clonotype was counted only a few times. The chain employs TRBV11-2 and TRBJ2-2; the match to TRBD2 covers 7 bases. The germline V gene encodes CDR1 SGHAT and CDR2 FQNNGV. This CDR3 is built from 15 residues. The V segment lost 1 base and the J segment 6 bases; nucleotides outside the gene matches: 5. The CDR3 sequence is CASSLAGGPPGELFF. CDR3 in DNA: TGTGCCAGCAGCTTAGCGGGAGGCCCCCCCGGGGAGCTGTTTTTT.

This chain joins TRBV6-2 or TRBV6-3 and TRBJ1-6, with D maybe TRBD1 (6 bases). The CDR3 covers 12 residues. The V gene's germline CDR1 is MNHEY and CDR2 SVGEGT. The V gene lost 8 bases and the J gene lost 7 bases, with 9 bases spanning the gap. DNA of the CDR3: TGTGCCAGCGGAGGGGGGAATTCACCCCTCCACTTT. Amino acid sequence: CASGGGNSPLHF.

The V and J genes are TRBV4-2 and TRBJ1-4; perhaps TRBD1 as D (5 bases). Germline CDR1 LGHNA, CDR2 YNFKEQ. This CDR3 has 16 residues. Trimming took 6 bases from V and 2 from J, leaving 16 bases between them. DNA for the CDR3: TGTGCCAGCAGTCCTTTTTTAGGGGCTACTAATGAAAAACTGTTTTTT. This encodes CASSPFLGATNEKLFF.

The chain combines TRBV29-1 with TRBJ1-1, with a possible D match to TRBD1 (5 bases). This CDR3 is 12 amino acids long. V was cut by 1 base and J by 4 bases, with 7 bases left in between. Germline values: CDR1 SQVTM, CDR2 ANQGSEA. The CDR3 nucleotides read TGCAGCGTTGAAGGGGGACGCACTGAAGCTTTCTTT. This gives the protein CSVEGGRTEAFF.

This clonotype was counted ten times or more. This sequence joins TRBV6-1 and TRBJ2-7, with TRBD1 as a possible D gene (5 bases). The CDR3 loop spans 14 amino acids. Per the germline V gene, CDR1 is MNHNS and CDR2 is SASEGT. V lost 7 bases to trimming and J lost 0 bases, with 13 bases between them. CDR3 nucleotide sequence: TGTGCCAGCACTTCGACAGCTTCCTCCTACGAGCAGTACTTC. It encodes CASTSTASSYEQYF.

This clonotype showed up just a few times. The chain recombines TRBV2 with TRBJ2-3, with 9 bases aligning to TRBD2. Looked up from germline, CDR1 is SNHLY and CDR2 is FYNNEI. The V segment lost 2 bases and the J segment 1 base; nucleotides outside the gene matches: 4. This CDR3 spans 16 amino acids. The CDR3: CASSEIIAGGTDTQYF. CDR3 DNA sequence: TGTGCCAGCAGTGAAATCATAGCGGGAGGCACAGATACGCAGTATTTT.

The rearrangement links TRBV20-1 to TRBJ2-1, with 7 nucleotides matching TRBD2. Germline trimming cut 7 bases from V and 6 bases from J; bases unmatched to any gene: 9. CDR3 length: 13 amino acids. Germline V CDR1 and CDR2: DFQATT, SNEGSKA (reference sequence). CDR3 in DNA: TGCAGTGAAGGGGCGGGAGCCCCCAATGAGCAGTTCTTC. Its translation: CSEGAGAPNEQFF.

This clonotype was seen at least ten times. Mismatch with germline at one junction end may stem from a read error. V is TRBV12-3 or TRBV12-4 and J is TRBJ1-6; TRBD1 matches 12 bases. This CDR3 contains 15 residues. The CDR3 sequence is CASGGQGAGESPLHF. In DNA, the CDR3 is TGTGCCAGCGGGGGACAGGGGGCAGGAGAATCACCCCTCCATTTT.

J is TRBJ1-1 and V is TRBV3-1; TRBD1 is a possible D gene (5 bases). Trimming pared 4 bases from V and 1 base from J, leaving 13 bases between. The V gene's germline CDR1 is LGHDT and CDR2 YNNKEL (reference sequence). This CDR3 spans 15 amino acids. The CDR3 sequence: CASSLGTARNTEAFF. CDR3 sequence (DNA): TGTGCCAGCAGCCTGGGGACTGCCAGGAACACTGAAGCTTTCTTT.

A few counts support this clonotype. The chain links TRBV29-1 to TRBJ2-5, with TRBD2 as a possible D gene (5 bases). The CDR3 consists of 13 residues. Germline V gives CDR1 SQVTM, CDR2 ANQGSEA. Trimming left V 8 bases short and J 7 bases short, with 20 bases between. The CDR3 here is CSPLVASRGTQYF. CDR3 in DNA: TGCAGCCCGTTAGTGGCGTCCCGGGGGACCCAGTACTTC.

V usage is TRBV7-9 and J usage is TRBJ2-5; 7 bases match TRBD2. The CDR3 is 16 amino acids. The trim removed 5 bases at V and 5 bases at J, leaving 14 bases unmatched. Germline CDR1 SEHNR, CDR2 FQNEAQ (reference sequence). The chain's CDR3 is CASSTSTRLAGETQYF. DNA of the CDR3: TGTGCCAGCAGCACCTCCACACGACTAGCTGGCGAGACCCAGTACTTC.

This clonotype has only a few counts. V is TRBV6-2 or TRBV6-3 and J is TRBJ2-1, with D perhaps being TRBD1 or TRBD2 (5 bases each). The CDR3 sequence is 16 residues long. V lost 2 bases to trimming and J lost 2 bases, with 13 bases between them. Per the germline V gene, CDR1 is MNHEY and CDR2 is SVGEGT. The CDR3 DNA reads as TGTGCCAGCAGTTACGGGGGTGGAGGCACCTACAATGAGCAGTTCTTC. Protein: CASSYGGGGTYNEQFF.

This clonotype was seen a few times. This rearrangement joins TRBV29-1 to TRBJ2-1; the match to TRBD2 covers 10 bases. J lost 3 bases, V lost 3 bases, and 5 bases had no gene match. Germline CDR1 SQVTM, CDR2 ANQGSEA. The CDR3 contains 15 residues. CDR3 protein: CSVDAGTSVYNEQFF. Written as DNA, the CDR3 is TGCAGCGTTGATGCGGGGACTAGCGTCTACAATGAGCAGTTCTTC.

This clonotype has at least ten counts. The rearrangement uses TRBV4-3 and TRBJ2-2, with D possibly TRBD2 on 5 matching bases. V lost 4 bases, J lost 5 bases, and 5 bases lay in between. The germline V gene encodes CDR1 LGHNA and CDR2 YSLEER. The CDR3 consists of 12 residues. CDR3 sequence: CASSPGTGELFF. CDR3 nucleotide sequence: TGCGCCAGCAGCCCGGGGACCGGGGAGCTGTTTTTT.

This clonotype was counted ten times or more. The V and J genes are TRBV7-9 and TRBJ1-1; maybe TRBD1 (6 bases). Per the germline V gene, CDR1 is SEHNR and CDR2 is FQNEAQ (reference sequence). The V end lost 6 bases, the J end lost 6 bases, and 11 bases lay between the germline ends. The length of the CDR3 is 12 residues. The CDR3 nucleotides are TGTGCCAGCAGTCCAGGGGTATCTGAAGCTTTCTTT. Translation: CASSPGVSEAFF.